Listed here are 13 T cell receptor beta chains from one sample, sequenced in a study of CD8 T cells in ankylosing spondylitis. TCRdb called the 5' RACE reads again in MiXCR, with one record for every CDR3 protein. The repertoire consists of tens of thousands of distinct CDR3 sequences, with approximately 6% occurring once and the leading ten covering roughly 5%. Sequencing used synovial fluid, either unsorted or a sorted T cell fraction (not recorded which). The source of these receptors is a male donor with ankylosing spondylitis.

This clonotype has a count of ten or more. V and J are TRBV5-6 and TRBJ2-6; D is undetermined. V lost 3 bases and J 1 base, leaving 2 bases between the germline ends. CDR3 size: 13 residues. The germline V gene has CDR1 SGHDT and CDR2 YYEEEE. The CDR3 reads CASSWSGANVLTF. CDR3 in DNA: TGTGCCAGCAGCTGGTCTGGGGCCAACGTCCTGACTTTC.

This clonotype has more than one count but fewer than ten. J is TRBJ2-3 and V is TRBV11-2; D uncertain. With 5 bases removed from V and 5 bases from J, the gap between germline ends came to 11 bases. The CDR3 has 13 residues. Germline V gene sequence: CDR1 SGHAT, CDR2 FQNNGV. The CDR3, as DNA: TGTGCCAGCAGCCGGTTCTACGGAGATACGCAGTATTTT. Translation: CASSRFYGDTQYF.

This clonotype has a handful of counts. The chain recombines TRBV28 with TRBJ1-5; D remains unclear. The CDR3 loop spans 16 amino acids. Germline V CDR1 and CDR2: MDHEN, SYDVKM. V was trimmed by 2 bases and J by 0 bases, leaving 11 bases between them. CDR3 loop: CASSLIDGYSNQPQHF. DNA of the CDR3: TGTGCCAGCAGTTTAATCGACGGCTATAGCAATCAGCCCCAGCATTTT.

The rearrangement uses TRBV4-2 and TRBJ2-1; 15 bases fit TRBD2. This CDR3 has 18 amino acids. Per germline, CDR1 LGHNA and CDR2 YNFKEQ. Trimming cost V 2 bases and J 8 bases; bases outside gene matches: 10. CDR3 sequence: CASSQSAGTSGRLHEQFF. The CDR3 coding sequence is TGTGCCAGCAGCCAATCCGCCGGGACTAGCGGGAGGTTACATGAGCAGTTCTTC.

There are a few counts of this clonotype. This rearrangement joins TRBV7-2 to TRBJ2-1, with 9 bases that match TRBD1. Losses at the gene ends were 5 bases for V and 7 bases for J; bases not matched to a gene: 9. The CDR3 runs 15 residues. CDR1 is SGHTA, CDR2 FQGNSA, per germline. The CDR3: CASSHSRTGANEQFF. CDR3 bases: TGTGCCAGCAGCCATTCTCGGACAGGGGCAAATGAGCAGTTCTTC.

This clonotype turned up a few times. This chain connects TRBV7-2 to TRBJ1-1, with a possible D match to TRBD1 (6 bases). The CDR3 is 14 residues long. Germline V gene lookup returns CDR1 SGHTA and CDR2 FQGNSA. With 1 base removed from V and 8 bases from J, the gap between germline ends came to 14 bases. CDR3 residues: CASSLVVRDKEAFF. CDR3 nucleotide sequence: TGTGCCAGCAGCTTAGTGGTGAGGGACAAAGAAGCTTTCTTT.

This clonotype has just a few counts. V is TRBV5-1 and J is TRBJ1-1; D not resolved. Germline CDR1 is SGHRS and CDR2 is YFSETQ. V was cut by 0 bases and J by 2 bases, with 8 bases left in between. The length of the CDR3 is 14 residues. CDR3: CASSLGELNTEAFF. The CDR3 DNA reads TGCGCCAGCAGCTTGGGGGAGTTAAACACTGAAGCTTTCTTT.

This clonotype has ten or more counts. The chain couples TRBV20-1 to TRBJ1-5, with a tentative D call TRBD1 (6 bases). The germline gives CDR1 DFQATT, CDR2 SNEGSKA (reference sequence). Trimming shortened V by 3 bases and J by 4 bases, and 10 bases separated the two germline ends. The CDR3 has 13 residues. The CDR3 loop is CSARDSGNQPQHF. The CDR3 DNA reads TGCAGTGCTAGGGACAGTGGGAATCAGCCCCAGCATTTT.

This chain links TRBV15 with TRBJ2-7, with 13 bases lining up with TRBD2. The CDR3 is made up of 19 amino acids. Germline CDR1 reads LNHNV; CDR2 reads YYDKDF (reference sequence). Trimming at V came to 0 bases and at J to 2 bases, leaving 10 bases not matched to a gene. The CDR3 sequence: CATSRDGGLAGPDPYEQYF. The CDR3 DNA sequence: TGTGCCACCAGCAGAGATGGGGGACTAGCGGGACCGGATCCCTACGAGCAGTACTTC.

This clonotype was counted ten times or more. The CDR3: CATKREGLREQFF. The CDR3 nucleotides read TGTGCCACAAAGCGGGAGGGCCTTCGTGAGCAGTTCTTC. The chain combines TRBV19 with TRBJ2-1; TRBD2 matches 10 bases. Per the germline V gene, CDR1 is LNHDA and CDR2 is SQIVND (reference sequence). Germline trimming cut 10 bases from V and 9 bases from J; bases unmatched to any gene: 9. This CDR3 contains 13 residues.

This clonotype was picked up many times. V usage is TRBV5-1 and J usage is TRBJ2-7, with 7 bases identical to TRBD2. The V segment lost 2 bases and the J segment 6 bases; nucleotides outside the gene matches: 11. This CDR3 is built from 15 residues. Germline V CDR1 and CDR2: SGHRS, YFSETQ. CDR3 loop: CASSFGIQRDSEQYF. The CDR3, as DNA: TGCGCCAGCAGCTTCGGAATCCAGCGGGACTCCGAGCAGTACTTC.

This clonotype was found many times. The V call is TRBV7-8, the J call TRBJ1-2; tentative D call: TRBD1 (6 bases). This CDR3 has 15 amino acids. The V end lost 7 bases, the J end lost 6 bases, and 21 bases lay between the germline ends. In germline, CDR1 is SGHVS, CDR2 FQNEAQ. Here the CDR3 reads CASTPRGTATNGYTF. In DNA form, the CDR3 reads TGTGCCAGCACCCCTAGGGGGACCGCTACCAATGGCTACACCTTC.

This clonotype showed up many times. The genes are TRBV15 and TRBJ2-1; D is undetermined. The CDR3 loop spans 14 amino acids. Deletions cut 4 bases from V and 1 base from J, with 8 bases between. Germline V gives CDR1 LNHNV, CDR2 YYDKDF (reference sequence). In nucleotides, the CDR3 is TGTGCCACCAGCAATAGGGAATCCTACAATGAGCAGTTCTTC. Translating gives CATSNRESYNEQFF.